This TCR beta chain derives from a study of T-cell reconstitution after alpha-beta-depleted transplantation in children. Overall study results and limits: Elevated TCRbeta diversity at day 60 was traced, in some patients, to surviving recipient T cells and thymic progenitors.

V was trimmed by 4 bases and J by 5 bases, leaving 13 bases between them. Germline V gives CDR1 DFQATT, CDR2 SNEGSKA (reference sequence). This CDR3 is 13 amino acids long. As for this clonotype: Its target is unknown.

Unique molecular identifiers were incorporated into the prepared TCRbeta library. TCRdb called the PCR reads again in MiXCR, with one record for every CDR3 protein. Among about 590,000 distinct CDR3 sequences listed, 10% to 15% were seen once. The sequence was collected from a male patient younger than 18 who had a stem cell transplant for acute myeloid leukemia, so the T cells may come from the graft donor. Specimen: PBMCs, mostly from graft donor cells, collected 360 days after TCRalphabeta/CD19-depleted stem cell transplant. This sequence joins TRBV20-1 and TRBJ2-3, with D perhaps TRBD2 (6 bases). The CDR3 sequence is CSAIAAPGDTQYF. The CDR3 DNA reads as TGCAGTGCTATAGCGGCTCCCGGAGATACGCAGTATTTT.